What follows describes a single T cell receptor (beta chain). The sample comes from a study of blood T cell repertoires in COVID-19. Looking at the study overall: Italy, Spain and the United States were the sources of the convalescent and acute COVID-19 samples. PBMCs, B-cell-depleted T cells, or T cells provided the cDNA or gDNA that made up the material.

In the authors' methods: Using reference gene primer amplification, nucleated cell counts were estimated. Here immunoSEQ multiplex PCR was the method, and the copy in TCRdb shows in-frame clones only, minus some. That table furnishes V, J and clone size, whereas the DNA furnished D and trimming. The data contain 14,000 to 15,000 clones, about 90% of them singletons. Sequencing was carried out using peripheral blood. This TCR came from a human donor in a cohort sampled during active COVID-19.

CDR3 sequence (DNA): TGCGCCAGCAGCCGGGAGGCTAATGAAAAACTGTTTTTT. Protein: CASSREANEKLFF. The chain carries TRBV5-1 and TRBJ1-4; D uncertain. Per the germline V gene, CDR1 is SGHRS and CDR2 is YFSETQ. V shed 4 bases and J shed 3 bases, with 7 bases lying between them. The CDR3 loop spans 13 amino acids.